Given below is one T cell receptor beta chain in context. This sample was included in a study of siplizumab effects on memory and regulatory T cells. Profiled with immunoSEQ multiplex PCR; TCRdb holds only in-frame clones, not every one. This repertoire shows about 82,000 clones, approximately 88% found once; its top ten account for roughly 1.4%. V dropped 7 bases and J dropped 9 bases, with 18 bases sitting between them. CDR3 length equals 13 residues. Germline CDR1 and CDR2: SGHDN and FVKESK. The receptor was derived from a human donor in good health. Input material: Tregs sorted from blood. The chain links TRBV14 to TRBJ1-1; D is unresolved. The CDR3 loop is CASNRRGDRKAFF. CDR3 in DNA: TGTGCCAGCAATAGACGCGGAGACCGAAAAGCTTTCTTT.